This TCR beta chain was obtained from a study of T cell repertoires in cytomegalovirus infection. On the study more broadly: Recently identified HLA-C-restricted CMV epitopes were among the peptides used. Public TCR beta signatures provided an indication of both CMV infection and a matching HLA type.

TCRdb redid the calling of the reads with MiXCR, one entry per CDR3 protein. The table lists approximately 770,000 distinct CDR3 sequences, 25% to 35% of them singletons. This clonotype was seen a few times. Antigen unknown. Study-level findings and limits: Identification of carriers of CMV plus the relevant HLA was performed using cumulative public TCR beta family frequency. Dominant in the ex vivo response were TCR beta clonotypes restricted by HLA-C and specific for CMV.

V trimming: 6 bases; J trimming: 9 bases; junction bases outside the gene matches: 10. The CDR3 runs to 15 residues. In germline, CDR1 is SEHNR, CDR2 FQNEAQ (reference sequence). The chain joins TRBV7-9 to TRBJ1-6; TRBD1 agrees at 8 bases. The material was cultured CD8+ T cells from PBMCs, obtained from culture after CMV antigen stimulation. This receptor was obtained from a human donor in good health (CMV status not recorded). Some clones in this sample may be carry-over from other donors' samples. Here the CDR3 reads CASSTGQGSGSPLHF. CDR3 DNA: TGTGCCAGCAGTACAGGACAGGGTTCAGGTTCACCCCTCCACTTT.